This record concerns one TCR beta chain sequence. Its antigen is undetermined. One junction end disagrees with the germline gene, perhaps due to a read error. iRepertoire HTBI primers and Arm-PCR of CDR3 regions built TCR beta libraries. In the original analysis: Sequenced samples collectively carried 62 TRBV and some 15 TRBJ segments. TCRdb processed the multiplex PCR reads anew with MiXCR; each CDR3 protein has one entry. These V and J calls derive from TCRdb rather than the authors' analysis. The table records roughly 610,000 distinct CDR3 sequences, around 16% of them present only once. Time point described: newly diagnosed GD, antithyroid drugs for less than 3 months. The authors made the TCR library using RNA they extracted from PBMCs. The data derive from a study of regulatory T cells in long-lasting Graves disease. Study-wide results and caveats: A reduction in accuracy may have resulted from the small sample size.

The germline V gene has CDR1 MDHEN and CDR2 SYDVKM. The CDR3 spans 14 residues. The same sample was also used in a study of T cells in Graves' hyperthyroidism and ophthalmopathy. In that study: Patients were aged 18 to 65, had disease duration under 2 months, and had newly diagnosed hyperthyroidism. The model forecast ophthalmopathy, anticipating it by a median around 6.5 months before onset.

The sequence derives from a man between 18 and 35 years old with Graves disease. This chain links TRBV28 with TRBJ1-1; D is undetermined. The sample was peripheral blood mononuclear cells (PBMCs), taken at new diagnosis, from a patient treated with antithyroid drugs. CDR3 nucleotides: TGCGCCAGCAGTTTACCAGGTGGAAGGACTGAAGCTTTCTTT. Translation: CASSLPGGRTEAFF.